This T cell receptor (beta chain) was recovered during a study of siplizumab effects on memory and regulatory T cells. The CDR3 contains 11 residues. The V end lost 5 bases, the J end lost 6 bases, and 8 bases lay between the germline ends. Germline V CDR1 and CDR2: ENHRY, SYGVKD. The table came from immunoSEQ multiplex PCR; TCRdb's copy has only in-frame clones and leaves some out. The sample yields 95,000 to 100,000 clones, roughly 91% seen once. With regard to this clone: The antigen remains undetermined.

Findings of the study overall: The naive T cell population seemed more diverse than memory cells and seemed a major contributor to the alloresponse.

Sequencing used non-Treg CD4+ T cells sorted from blood. This chain joins TRBV10-3 and TRBJ2-7; D is uncertain. The TCR sequence derives from a human donor in good health. The CDR3 DNA follows: TGTGCCATCAGTCCTTCCACCGAGCAGTACTTC. It yields the protein CAISPSTEQYF.